Listed below are T cell receptor beta chains from one sample, sequenced in a study of blood T cell repertoires in COVID-19. The repertoire was sequenced with immunoSEQ multiplex PCR; TCRdb's copy has only in-frame clones and lacks some. Of roughly 150,000 clones listed, roughly 88% were seen once; the top ten hold approximately 9.7%. The sequenced sample was peripheral blood. These receptor sequences come from a woman between 45 and 65 years old with acute or convalescent COVID-19. Both conserved end residues are part of each CDR3. The order of the fields is D gene, V gene, clone size, J gene, CDR3 protein, CDR3 DNA. A D gene is named only where the DNA matches it firmly. Clone size is not always given. Where it is, it says once, few, many or a class for expanded clones.

.,TRBV2,.,TRBJ1-5,CASSRQSNQPQHF,TGTGCCAGCAGCCGACAGTCCAATCAGCCCCAGCATTTT
TRBD1,TRBV27,.,TRBJ1-6,CASSLRGGDSPLHF,TGTGCCAGCAGTTTAAGAGGGGGCGATTCACCCCTCCACTTT
TRBD1,TRBV9,few,TRBJ2-7,CASSSGQGVTYEQYF,TGTGCCAGCAGCTCAGGGCAGGGGGTTACCTACGAGCAGTACTTC
TRBD1,TRBV3-1/TRBV3-2,.,TRBJ1-2,CASSGTGDTSLFGYTF,TGTGCCAGCAGCGGTACAGGGGATACTTCTTTGTTTGGCTACACCTTC
.,TRBV28,.,TRBJ1-4,CASSLGSGYEKLFF,TGTGCCAGCAGTTTAGGGTCAGGGTATGAAAAACTGTTTTTT
.,TRBV4-3,.,TRBJ1-4,CASSPWEGVGEKLFF,TGCGCCAGCAGCCCGTGGGAAGGGGTTGGGGAAAAACTGTTTTTT
.,TRBV7-9,.,TRBJ1-1,CASSQMGGIGAFF,TGTGCCAGCAGCCAAATGGGAGGGATAGGAGCTTTCTTT
.,TRBV7-9,.,TRBJ1-2,CASSNAGDGYTF,TGTGCCAGCAGCAACGCGGGGGACGGCTACACCTTC
.,TRBV7-2,once,TRBJ1-5,CASSLASQPQHF,TGTGCCAGCAGCTTAGCTAGTCAGCCCCAGCATTTT
.,TRBV18,.,TRBJ2-7,CASSTLAGGEQYF,TGTGCCAGCTCAACTCTCGCAGGTGGCGAGCAGTACTTC
.,TRBV6-5,few,TRBJ2-1,CASSPVDSYNEQFF,TGTGCCAGCAGCCCAGTCGACTCCTACAATGAGCAGTTCTTC
TRBD1,TRBV5-1,.,TRBJ1-3,CASSSTGAPGNTIYF,TGCGCCAGCAGCTCCACAGGGGCTCCTGGAAACACCATATATTTT
TRBD2,TRBV6-6,.,TRBJ2-7,CASSSSGTSYEQYF,TGTGCCAGCAGTTCTAGCGGGACCTCCTACGAGCAGTACTTC
.,TRBV5-1,.,TRBJ2-1,CASSSNGLDNEQFF,TGCGCCAGCAGCTCGAATGGGCTGGACAATGAGCAGTTCTTC
.,TRBV6-5,.,TRBJ1-1,CASSFLQGNTEAFF,TGTGCCAGCAGCTTTTTACAGGGGAACACTGAAGCTTTCTTT
.,TRBV11-2,.,TRBJ2-2,CASSLRTANTGELFF,TGTGCCAGCAGCCTCCGGACAGCGAACACCGGGGAGCTGTTTTTT
TRBD2,TRBV15,.,TRBJ2-7,CATSRGPGLADYEQYF,TGTGCCACCAGCAGGGGACCGGGACTAGCTGATTACGAGCAGTACTTC
TRBD1,TRBV5-6,.,TRBJ2-7,CASSYGQGGTYEQYF,TGTGCCAGCAGCTATGGACAGGGAGGAACCTACGAGCAGTACTTC
TRBD2,TRBV7-9,once,TRBJ2-1,CASSSSGSYNEQFF,TGTGCCAGCAGCTCTAGCGGCTCCTACAATGAGCAGTTCTTC
TRBD2,TRBV7-2,.,TRBJ2-3,CASSRTSGVADTQYF,TGTGCCAGCAGCCGGACTAGCGGGGTTGCAGATACGCAGTATTTT
.,TRBV29-1,.,TRBJ1-2,CSVEETQGTPYGYTF,TGCAGCGTTGAAGAGACACAGGGCACCCCTTATGGCTACACCTTC
TRBD2,TRBV27,.,TRBJ2-7,CASSLGTSGAYEQYF,TGTGCCAGCAGTTTGGGGACTAGCGGGGCCTACGAGCAGTACTTC
.,TRBV5-6,.,TRBJ1-4,CASSTLSTNEKLFF,TGTGCCAGCAGCACGCTATCAACTAATGAAAAACTGTTTTTT
.,TRBV13,.,TRBJ2-1,CASSFRRYNEQFF,TGTGCCAGCAGCTTCCGGAGGTACAATGAGCAGTTCTTC
TRBD1,TRBV19,.,TRBJ1-4,CASSRQGKSNEKLFF,TGTGCCAGTAGTCGACAGGGAAAATCTAATGAAAAACTGTTTTTT
TRBD2,TRBV9,.,TRBJ2-1,CASSVDAGEHYNEQFF,TGTGCCAGCAGCGTAGACGCGGGAGAGCACTACAATGAGCAGTTCTTC
.,TRBV5-1,.,TRBJ2-1,CASSKSDSAYNEQFF,TGCGCCAGCAGCAAATCGGACTCTGCGTACAATGAGCAGTTCTTC
.,TRBV5-5,.,TRBJ2-7,CASRGVHLEQYF,TGTGCCAGCAGGGGAGTTCACCTCGAGCAGTACTTC
.,TRBV6-4,.,TRBJ1-2,CASSAKGALGYTF,TGTGCCAGCAGTGCCAAAGGGGCGCTGGGCTACACCTTC
TRBD1,TRBV6-2/TRBV6-3,.,TRBJ1-2,CASRPPNRGYGYTF,TGTGCCAGCCGCCCACCCAACAGGGGGTATGGCTACACCTTC
TRBD2,TRBV11-2,.,TRBJ2-6,CASTKGSGGFGANVLTF,TGTGCCAGCACCAAAGGAAGCGGGGGGTTTGGGGCCAACGTCCTGACTTTC
TRBD1,TRBV7-8,few,TRBJ2-7,CASSQQGAEQYF,TGTGCCAGCAGCCAACAGGGGGCCGAGCAGTACTTC
.,TRBV9,.,TRBJ2-7,CASSVADSYEQYF,TGTGCCAGCAGCGTAGCTGACAGCTACGAGCAGTACTTC
.,TRBV6-5,.,TRBJ1-5,CASKPRQAYQPQHF,TGTGCCAGCAAACCCCGGCAGGCTTATCAGCCCCAGCATTTT
TRBD1,TRBV29-1,.,TRBJ1-2,CSVLQGDRYGYTF,TGCAGCGTTTTACAGGGGGATCGGTATGGCTACACCTTC
TRBD1,TRBV5-1,.,TRBJ1-2,CASSLTGGSNYGYTF,TGCGCCAGCAGCTTGACAGGGGGCTCCAACTATGGCTACACCTTC
TRBD2,TRBV5-6,.,TRBJ2-1,CASRGLAGSDEQFF,TGTGCCAGCAGGGGACTAGCGGGATCCGATGAGCAGTTCTTC
.,TRBV7-3,.,TRBJ2-7,CASSLGSGEFYEQYF,TGTGCCAGCAGCTTAGGGTCGGGGGAGTTCTACGAGCAGTACTTC
.,TRBV19,.,TRBJ1-5,CASSIRGFGPGQNPNSNQPQHF,.
.,TRBV6-1,.,TRBJ2-1,CASSEDRDPYNEQFF,TGTGCCAGCAGTGAAGACAGGGACCCCTACAATGAGCAGTTCTTC
.,TRBV21-1,.,TRBJ1-6,CASSKARLGGWNSPLHF,TGTGCCAGCAGCAAAGCGCGGTTAGGGGGTTGGAATTCACCCCTCCACTTT
TRBD1,TRBV5-4,.,TRBJ2-1,CASSFPGQRGNEQFF,TGTGCCAGCAGCTTCCCGGGACAGAGGGGCAATGAGCAGTTCTTC
.,TRBV10-1,.,TRBJ2-5,CASSESSQGSETQYF,TGCGCCAGCAGTGAGTCGAGTCAGGGGTCGGAGACCCAGTACTTC
.,TRBV18,.,TRBJ1-4,CASSLQASHANEKLFF,TGTGCCAGCTCTCTGCAGGCTTCGCACGCTAATGAAAAACTGTTTTTT
TRBD2,TRBV19,.,TRBJ2-1,CASSILAGGPYNEQFF,TGTGCCAGTAGTATCCTAGCGGGGGGACCATACAATGAGCAGTTCTTC
TRBD2,TRBV7-3,.,TRBJ2-3,CASSLVFGRADTQYF,TGTGCCAGCAGCTTAGTGTTTGGGAGGGCAGATACGCAGTATTTT
.,TRBV2,.,TRBJ1-6,CASSEGVGLSSYNSPLHF,TGTGCCAGCAGCGAGGGCGTGGGCCTTAGCTCCTATAATTCACCCCTCCACTTT
TRBD1,TRBV5-5,.,TRBJ2-5,CASSRTGGASETQYF,TGTGCCAGCAGCCGGACAGGGGGCGCATCGGAGACCCAGTACTTC
TRBD1,TRBV2,.,TRBJ1-1,CASRIEDRGRSEAFF,TGTGCCAGCAGAATCGAGGACAGGGGCCGATCTGAAGCTTTCTTT
TRBD1,TRBV29-1,.,TRBJ1-4,CSVGATTGTNEKLFF,TGCAGCGTTGGAGCCACGACAGGGACTAATGAAAAACTGTTTTTT
.,TRBV10-3,.,TRBJ1-1,CAISELPDTEAFF,TGTGCCATCAGTGAATTACCAGACACTGAAGCTTTCTTT
.,TRBV7-2,.,TRBJ2-1,CASSLRNEQFF,TGTGCCAGCAGCCTCAGAAATGAGCAGTTCTTC
.,TRBV6-2/TRBV6-3,.,TRBJ1-3,CASSPPGSGNTIYF,TGTGCCAGCAGTCCGCCGGGGTCTGGAAACACCATATATTTT
TRBD1,TRBV6-1,.,TRBJ1-2,CASSEGGQGGGYTF,TGTGCCAGCAGTGAAGGGGGACAGGGAGGTGGCTACACCTTC
.,TRBV6-5,.,TRBJ2-7,CASSYGPFAYEQYF,TGTGCCAGCAGTTACGGGCCTTTTGCCTACGAGCAGTACTTC
TRBD1,TRBV7-9,.,TRBJ2-1,CASSEPDRFNNEQFF,TGTGCCAGCAGCGAGCCGGACAGGTTCAACAATGAGCAGTTCTTC
TRBD2,TRBV29-1,.,TRBJ2-1,CSVEESGRNNEQFF,TGCAGCGTTGAGGAAAGCGGGAGGAACAATGAGCAGTTCTTC
TRBD1,TRBV19,.,TRBJ1-2,CASHPGGGATMALTF,TGTGCCAGTCACCCTGGAGGGGGCGCAACTATGGCCCTCACCTTC